These T cell receptor beta chains were read from a single sample in a study of cytomegalovirus exposure and HLA in healthy donors. This table comes from immunoSEQ multiplex PCR, and its TCRdb copy is limited to in-frame clones, with some not included. The table shows over 150,000 clones, with approximately 79% occurring only once. Specimen: PBMCs. The receptors originated from a man between 60 and 75 years old in good health and CMV-seronegative. CDR3s include the opening cysteine and the closing phenylalanine or tryptophan. The order of the fields is clone size, V gene, D gene, J gene, CDR3 protein, CDR3 DNA. The D gene is left open where the match is weak. Size is omitted from some rows. Given values are once, few, many or a class for expanded clones.

.	TRBV7-2	.	TRBJ2-2	CASSLVGAPGELFF	TGTGCCAGCAGCTTAGTGGGGGCGCCGGGGGAGCTGTTTTTT
.	TRBV1	.	TRBJ2-1	CTSSRPSPRVPLHYNEQFF	TGCACCAGCAGCCGGCCTAGCCCTCGCGTCCCATTACATTACAATGAGCAGTTCTTC
.	TRBV5-1	.	TRBJ2-2	CASSLTGTLTGELFF	TGCGCCAGCAGCTTGACCGGGACTCTGACCGGGGAGCTGTTTTTT
.	TRBV5-1	.	TRBJ2-1	CASSLAVNNEQFF	TGCGCCAGCAGCTTGGCGGTTAACAATGAGCAGTTCTTC
.	TRBV18	.	TRBJ2-2	CASSPPMGPNTGELFF	TGTGCCAGCTCACCACCGATGGGGCCAAACACCGGGGAGCTGTTTTTT
few	TRBV6-1	.	TRBJ2-3	CASRGADTDTQYF	TGTGCCTCCCGGGGGGCAGACACAGATACGCAGTATTTT
.	TRBV28	TRBD2	TRBJ2-5	CASRSGLAVETQYF	TGTGCCAGCCGCTCGGGACTAGCGGTGGAGACCCAGTACTTC
.	TRBV18	TRBD1	TRBJ1-1	CASSPRAGGYTEAFF	TGTGCCAGCTCACCAAGGGCAGGGGGCTACACTGAAGCTTTCTTT
.	TRBV6-6	TRBD1	TRBJ1-1	CASRYNRGDTEAFF	TGTGCCAGCAGATATAACAGGGGCGACACTGAAGCTTTCTTT
.	TRBV28	.	TRBJ2-5	CASSSPPLAQSQETQYF	TGTGCCAGCAGTTCGCCCCCCCTCGCGCAAAGTCAAGAGACCCAGTACTTC
.	TRBV9	.	TRBJ2-3	CASSVDEGGETDTQYF	TGTGCCAGCAGCGTAGACGAGGGGGGGGAGACAGATACGCAGTATTTT
.	TRBV10-2	.	TRBJ1-2	CAMLGGGWFYGYTF	TGCGCCATGCTGGGGGGGGGTTGGTTCTATGGCTACACCTTC
.	TRBV6-5	TRBD2	TRBJ2-5	CASKWEGSETQYF	TGTGCCAGTAAATGGGAGGGTTCGGAGACCCAGTACTTC
.	TRBV7-3	.	TRBJ2-2	CASSRQAANTGELFF	TGTGCCAGCAGCCGACAGGCCGCGAACACCGGGGAGCTGTTTTTT
once	TRBV18	.	TRBJ2-3	CASSAQFGGGRTDTQYF	TGTGCCAGCTCAGCCCAGTTTGGGGGGGGCCGCACAGATACGCAGTATTTT
.	TRBV6-5	TRBD1	TRBJ1-2	CASSYGQKGGCTF	TGTGCCAGCAGTTACGGACAAAAAGGGGGCTGCACCTTC
.	TRBV30	TRBD1	TRBJ1-1	CAWSERTGGRVTEAFF	TGTGCCTGGAGTGAAAGGACAGGGGGCCGAGTTACTGAAGCTTTCTTT
.	TRBV30	.	TRBJ1-2	CAWSLEGPDGYTF	TGTGCCTGGAGTTTGGAGGGGCCCGATGGCTACACCTTC
.	TRBV7-7	TRBD2	TRBJ2-5	CASSFSSGLAVQETQYF	TGTGCCAGCAGCTTTTCGTCGGGACTAGCGGTACAAGAGACCCAGTACTTC
.	TRBV30	.	TRBJ2-7	CAWSLSYEQYF	TGTGCCTGGAGTCTTTCCTACGAGCAGTACTTC
.	TRBV7-2	.	TRBJ2-5	CASSLNREETQYF	TGTGCCAGCAGCTTGAACAGGGAAGAGACCCAGTACTTC
.	TRBV4-1	.	TRBJ1-6	CASSQRGTGPLYNSPLHF	TGCGCCAGCAGCCAGAGAGGCACAGGCCCACTTTATAATTCACCCCTCCACTTT
.	TRBV16	.	TRBJ2-3	CASSQQAGTADTQYF	TGTGCCAGCAGCCAACAGGCGGGTACGGCAGATACGCAGTATTTT
.	TRBV11-3	TRBD2	TRBJ2-1	CASSSGLVGYNEQFF	TGTGCCAGCAGCTCGGGACTAGTGGGGTACAATGAGCAGTTCTTC
.	TRBV29-1	TRBD2	TRBJ2-5	CSVNGGAGSIEETQYF	TGCAGCGTGAACGGGGGGGCGGGTAGTATTGAAGAGACCCAGTACTTC
.	TRBV9	TRBD2	TRBJ2-7	CASTPPGGGDEQYF	TGTGCCAGTACCCCCCCCGGGGGGGGCGACGAGCAGTACTTC
.	TRBV10-1	.	TRBJ1-2	CASSELQGGGYTF	TGCGCCAGCAGTGAGTTACAGGGTGGTGGCTACACCTTC
once	TRBV28	TRBD1	TRBJ1-5	CASRGQGAGYQPQHF	TGTGCCAGCAGGGGACAGGGGGCGGGCTATCAGCCCCAGCATTTT
.	TRBV11-2	.	TRBJ1-2	CASSLGPGVGGYTF	TGTGCCAGCAGCTTAGGGCCAGGGGTTGGGGGCTACACCTTC